The entry below describes one T cell receptor (beta chain). MiXCR, run by TCRdb on the RT-PCR reads, gives a single entry per CDR3 protein. The data hold approximately 98,000 distinct CDR3 sequences, with around 33% observed a single time. The data were obtained in a study of patients and donors after allogeneic stem cell transplantation. Germline V gene data show CDR1 as DFQATT and CDR2 as SNEGSKA (reference sequence). V lost 2 bases and J 6 bases, leaving 16 bases between the germline ends. This CDR3 contains 15 residues. The genes are TRBV20-1 and TRBJ1-4, with D possibly TRBD1 on 5 matching bases. This TCR was recovered from a human donor who was either an allogeneic HSCT recipient or a stem cell or donor lymphocyte infusion donor (not recorded which). It is not recorded whose cells these are; they may come from a transplant donor. Sequencing was carried out using blood, either unsorted or a sorted T cell fraction (not recorded which). The CDR3 region is CSARRFQGFDEKLFF. CDR3 nucleotides: TGCAGTGCTAGAAGGTTTCAGGGTTTTGATGAAAAACTGTTTTTT.